The 3 T cell receptor beta chains below all came from one sample that was sequenced in a study of blood T cell repertoires in COVID-19. Produced via immunoSEQ multiplex PCR; TCRdb's table is partial and in-frame only. Altogether around 94,000 clones are present, around 84% being singletons, with the ten largest covering approximately 4.5%. Material: peripheral blood. Source of these receptors: a human donor in a cohort sampled during active COVID-19.

The chain carries TRBV4-2 and TRBJ2-1; 14 bases agree with TRBD2. Germline V lookup: CDR1 LGHNA, CDR2 YNFKEQ. This CDR3 is 16 amino acids long. V dropped 4 bases and J dropped 3; count of bases not matched to a gene: 2. Written as DNA, the CDR3 is TGTGCCAGCAGCCGACTAGCGGGGGGGCTCTACAATGAGCAGTTCTTC. This translates into CASSRLAGGLYNEQFF.

The V gene is TRBV2, the J gene TRBJ1-1, with 7 bases matching TRBD1. Trimming at V came to 6 bases and at J to 7 bases, leaving 8 bases not matched to a gene. Germline V gene data show CDR1 as SNHLY and CDR2 as FYNNEI. There are 13 residues in the CDR3. CDR3 DNA: TGTGCCAGCAGAAGAGGGTGGGACAGTGAAGCTTTCTTT. It translates to CASRRGWDSEAFF.

V and J are TRBV5-1 and TRBJ2-2, with D unresolved. Trimming took off 4 bases at V and 5 bases at J, with 9 bases between the two ends. The CDR3 has 13 amino acids. Germline CDR1 reads SGHRS; CDR2 reads YFSETQ. CDR3 region: CASSLSPTGELFF. CDR3 in DNA: TGCGCCAGCAGCCTTTCCCCTACCGGGGAGCTGTTTTTT.